This TCR beta chain was sequenced in a study of shared clonotypes between healthy human individuals. Study results and caveats: Sampling included only blood; tissue repertoires likely differ.

TCRdb's copy holds only in-frame clones and misses some; the assay was immunoSEQ multiplex PCR. Of some 2.1 million clones listed, about 95% are singletons. Germline values: CDR1 GTSNPN, CDR2 SVGIG (reference sequence). V lost 4 bases to trimming and J lost 6 bases; unmatched junction nucleotides: 14. CDR3 length: 17 amino acids. On this clone: Its matching antigen is unknown.

Terminally differentiated effector memory CD45RA+ cells were excluded by CCR7 positive selection of CD45RO-negative cells. The sample consisted of naive CD8+ T cells sorted from blood. This TCR derives from a man in his late teens or twenties in good health. This chain connects TRBV30 to TRBJ2-2, with 10 bases that match TRBD1. CDR3 DNA sequence: TGTGCCTGGAATGATTGGACCGGGACAGGGGTGCCCGGGGAGCTGTTTTTT. Translated: CAWNDWTGTGVPGELFF.